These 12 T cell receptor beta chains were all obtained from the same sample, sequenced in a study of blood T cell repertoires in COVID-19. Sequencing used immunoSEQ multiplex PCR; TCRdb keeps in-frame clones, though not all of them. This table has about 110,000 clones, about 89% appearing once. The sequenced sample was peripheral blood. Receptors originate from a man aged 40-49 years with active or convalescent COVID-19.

The CDR3 DNA follows: TGTGCCAGTAGTATGCCGGGACAGTTGAACACTGAAGCTTTCTTT. Protein: CASSMPGQLNTEAFF. The rearrangement joins TRBV19 to TRBJ1-1, with TRBD1 identical over 7 bases. Unmatched junction bases numbered 4, after V lost 3 bases and J lost 0 bases. This CDR3 has 15 amino acids. The germline V gene encodes CDR1 LNHDA and CDR2 SQIVND (reference sequence).

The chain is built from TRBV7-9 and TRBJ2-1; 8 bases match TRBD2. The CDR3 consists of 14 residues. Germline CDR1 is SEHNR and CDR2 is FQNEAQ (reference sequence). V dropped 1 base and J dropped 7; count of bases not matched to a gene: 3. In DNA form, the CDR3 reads TGTGCCAGCAGCTTAGGGACTAGCTCAAATGAGCAGTTCTTC. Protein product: CASSLGTSSNEQFF.

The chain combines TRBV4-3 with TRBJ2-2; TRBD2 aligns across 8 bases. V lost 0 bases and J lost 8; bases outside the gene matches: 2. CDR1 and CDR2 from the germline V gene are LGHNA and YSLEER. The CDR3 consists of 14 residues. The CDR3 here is CASSQDAGGGELFF. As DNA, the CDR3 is TGCGCCAGCAGCCAAGACGCGGGAGGAGGGGAGCTGTTTTTT.

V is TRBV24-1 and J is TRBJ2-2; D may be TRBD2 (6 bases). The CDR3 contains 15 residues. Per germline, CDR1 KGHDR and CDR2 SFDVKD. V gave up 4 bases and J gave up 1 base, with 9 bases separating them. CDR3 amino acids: CATSDSGLNTGELFF. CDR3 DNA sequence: TGTGCCACCAGTGACTCGGGACTGAACACCGGGGAGCTGTTTTTT.

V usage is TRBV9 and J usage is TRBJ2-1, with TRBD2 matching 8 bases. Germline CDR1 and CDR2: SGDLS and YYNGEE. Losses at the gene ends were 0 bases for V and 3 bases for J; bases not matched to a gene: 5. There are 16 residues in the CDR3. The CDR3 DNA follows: TGTGCCAGCAGCGTAGGAGCGGGAGTGAACTACAATGAGCAGTTCTTC. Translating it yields CASSVGAGVNYNEQFF.

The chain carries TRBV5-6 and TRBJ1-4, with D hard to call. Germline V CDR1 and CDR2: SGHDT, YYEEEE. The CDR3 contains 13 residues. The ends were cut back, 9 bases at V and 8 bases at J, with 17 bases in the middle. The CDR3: CATRQQDREKLFF. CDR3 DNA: TGTGCCACCCGGCAGCAGGATAGGGAAAAACTGTTTTTT.

The CDR3 protein is CASSVAAENTEAFF. The CDR3 nucleotides read TGTGCCAGCAGCGTAGCCGCGGAGAACACTGAAGCTTTCTTT. This chain links TRBV9 with TRBJ1-1; D unclear. V was clipped by 0 bases and J by 1 base, with 7 bases between them. The CDR3 is 14 residues long. Germline CDR1 and CDR2: SGDLS and YYNGEE.

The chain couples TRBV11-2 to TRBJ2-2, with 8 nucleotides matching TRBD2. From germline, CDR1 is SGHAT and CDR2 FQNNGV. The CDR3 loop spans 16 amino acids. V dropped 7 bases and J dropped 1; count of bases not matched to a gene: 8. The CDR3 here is CASTTGGQGNTGELFF. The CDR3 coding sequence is TGTGCCAGCACCACGGGGGGGCAGGGGAACACCGGGGAGCTGTTTTTT.

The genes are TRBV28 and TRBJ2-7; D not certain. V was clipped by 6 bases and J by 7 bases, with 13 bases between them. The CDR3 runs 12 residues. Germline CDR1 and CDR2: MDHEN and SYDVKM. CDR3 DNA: TGTGCCAGCAGCTTAGGTCCACTAGAGCAGTACTTC. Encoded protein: CASSLGPLEQYF.

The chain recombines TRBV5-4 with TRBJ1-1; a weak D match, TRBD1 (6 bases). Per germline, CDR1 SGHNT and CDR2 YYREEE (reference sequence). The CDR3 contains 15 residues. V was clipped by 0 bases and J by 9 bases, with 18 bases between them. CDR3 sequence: CASSLAGNRQVKAFF. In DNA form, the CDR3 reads TGTGCCAGCAGCTTGGCCGGTAATCGACAGGTTAAAGCTTTCTTT.

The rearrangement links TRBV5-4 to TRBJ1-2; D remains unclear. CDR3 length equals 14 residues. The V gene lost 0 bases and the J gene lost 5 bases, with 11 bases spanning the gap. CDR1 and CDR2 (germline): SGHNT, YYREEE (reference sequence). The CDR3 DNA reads TGTGCCAGCAGCTTGGAGGGAGTGACTTATGGCTACACCTTC. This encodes CASSLEGVTYGYTF.

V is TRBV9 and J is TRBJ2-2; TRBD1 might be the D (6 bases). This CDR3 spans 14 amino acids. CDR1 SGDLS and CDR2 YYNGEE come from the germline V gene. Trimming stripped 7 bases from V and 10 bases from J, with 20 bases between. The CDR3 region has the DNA TGTGCCAGCGGTCCTTTAGGACAGATTTCGGAGCTGTTTTTT. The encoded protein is CASGPLGQISELFF.